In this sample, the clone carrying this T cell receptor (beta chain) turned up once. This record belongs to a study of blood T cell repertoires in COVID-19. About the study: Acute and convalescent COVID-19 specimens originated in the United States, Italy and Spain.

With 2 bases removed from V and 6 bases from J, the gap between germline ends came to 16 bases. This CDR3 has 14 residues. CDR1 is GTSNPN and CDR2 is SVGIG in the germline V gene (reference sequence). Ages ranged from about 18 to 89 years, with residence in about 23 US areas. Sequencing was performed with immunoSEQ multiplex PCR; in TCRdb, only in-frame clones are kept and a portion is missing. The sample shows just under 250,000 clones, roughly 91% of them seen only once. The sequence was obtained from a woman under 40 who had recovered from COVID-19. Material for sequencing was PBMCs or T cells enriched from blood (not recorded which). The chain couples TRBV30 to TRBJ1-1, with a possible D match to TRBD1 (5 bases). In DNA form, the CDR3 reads TGTGCCTGGAGTCAACGTTCAGGGTTGTCTGAAGCTTTCTTT. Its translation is CAWSQRSGLSEAFF. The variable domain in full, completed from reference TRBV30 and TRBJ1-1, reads SQTIHQWPATLVQPVGSPLSLECTVEGTSNPNLYWYRQAAGRGLQLLFYSVGIGQISSEVPQNLSASRPQDRQFILSSKKLLLSDSGFYLCAWSQRSGLSEAFFGQGTRLTVV.